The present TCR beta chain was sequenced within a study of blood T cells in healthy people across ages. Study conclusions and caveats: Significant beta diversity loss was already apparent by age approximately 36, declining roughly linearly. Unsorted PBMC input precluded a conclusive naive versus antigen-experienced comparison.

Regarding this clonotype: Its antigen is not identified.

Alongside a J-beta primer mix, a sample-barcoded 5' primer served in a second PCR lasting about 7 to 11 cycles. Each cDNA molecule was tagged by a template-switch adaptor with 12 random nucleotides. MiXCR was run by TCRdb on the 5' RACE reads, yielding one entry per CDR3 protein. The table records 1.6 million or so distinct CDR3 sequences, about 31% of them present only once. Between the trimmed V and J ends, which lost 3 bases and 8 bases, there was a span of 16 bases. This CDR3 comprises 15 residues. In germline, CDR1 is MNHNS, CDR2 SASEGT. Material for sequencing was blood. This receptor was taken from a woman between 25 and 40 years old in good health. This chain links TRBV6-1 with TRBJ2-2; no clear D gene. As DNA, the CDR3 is TGTGCCAGCAGTGAGGTCCAGCGCGGCACTGGGGAGCTGTTTTTT. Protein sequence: CASSEVQRGTGELFF.